The 16 T cell receptor beta chains in this list originate from one sample, sequenced in a study of siplizumab effects on memory and regulatory T cells. Profiling relied on immunoSEQ multiplex PCR, and the TCRdb table lists in-frame clones only, not all of them. The repertoire holds around 87,000 clones, with 85% to 90% as singletons. Sequenced sample: CD4+ T cells sorted from blood. The receptors were gathered from a human donor in good health.

The rearrangement links TRBV21-1 to TRBJ2-4; the tabulated D call, TRBD2, remains unverified against the DNA. TRBV21-1 is listed as a pseudogene. This CDR3 has 19 residues. The CDR3 loop is CASSKAGTSGSPAKNIQYF. CDR3 sequence (DNA): TGTGCCAGCAGCAAAGCTGGGACTAGCGGGTCTCCAGCCAAAAACATTCAGTACTTC.

The CDR3 DNA reads as TGTGCCAGCAGCAAAGGGCCCACCTCCTACAATGAGCAGTTCTTC. It yields the protein CASSKGPTSYNEQFF. The V gene is TRBV7-8, the J gene TRBJ2-1; no definite D call. This CDR3 has 15 amino acids. Germline values: CDR1 SGHVS, CDR2 FQNEAQ. V was cut by 5 bases and J by 0 bases, with 11 bases left in between.

V is TRBV7-9 and J is TRBJ1-2; 10 bases map to TRBD1. CDR1 is SEHNR, CDR2 FQNEAQ, per germline (reference sequence). Trimming at V came to 1 base and at J to 3 bases, leaving 5 bases not matched to a gene. CDR3 size: 16 residues. The CDR3 DNA sequence: TGTGCCAGCAGCTTAGGTGGGACAGGGGAGGACTATGGCTACACCTTC. This codes for CASSLGGTGEDYGYTF.

The V and J genes are TRBV7-9 and TRBJ2-7; D remains unclear. Germline V gives CDR1 SEHNR, CDR2 FQNEAQ (reference sequence). There are 16 residues in the CDR3. The V gene lost 2 bases and the J gene lost 1 base, with 15 bases spanning the gap. CDR3 bases: TGTGCCAGCAGCTTAAACAGCGTCAGCAGGTCCTACGAGCAGTACTTC. It encodes CASSLNSVSRSYEQYF.

The rearrangement joins TRBV5-4 to TRBJ2-3, with TRBD2 matching over 12 bases. The CDR3 extends over 16 amino acids. V was clipped by 4 bases and J by 4 bases; unmatched bases: 7. The V gene's germline CDR1 is SGHNT and CDR2 YYREEE (reference sequence). The CDR3 sequence: CASSLRLAGVSDTQYF. The DNA for the CDR3 is TGTGCCAGCAGCCTTCGACTAGCGGGAGTCTCAGATACGCAGTATTTT. The whole variable domain, filled in from reference TRBV5-4 and TRBJ2-3, reads ETGVTQSPTHLIKTRGQQVTLRCSSQSGHNTVSWYQQALGQGPQFIFQYYREEENGRGNFPPRFSGLQFPNYSSELNVNALELDDSALYLCASSLRLAGVSDTQYFGPGTRLTVL.

This clone was counted once. The chain recombines TRBV18 with TRBJ2-7; 7 nucleotides align to TRBD1. CDR3 size: 15 residues. The germline V gene encodes CDR1 KGHSH and CDR2 LQKENI. Losses at the gene ends were 1 base for V and 3 bases for J; bases not matched to a gene: 6. CDR3 sequence reads: CASSPQPGQIYEQYF. The CDR3 nucleotides read TGTGCCAGCTCACCACAACCGGGACAGATCTACGAGCAGTACTTC.

The chain joins TRBV27 to TRBJ2-2; 9 bases map to TRBD1. The CDR3 is 15 residues long. Trimming removed 7 bases from V and 5 bases from J; junction bases left unmatched: 8. Per the germline V gene, CDR1 is MNHEY and CDR2 is SMNVEV (reference sequence). DNA for the CDR3: TGTGCCAGCAAGAACGGGACAGGGCGAACCGGGGAGCTGTTTTTT. This encodes CASKNGTGRTGELFF.

The chain employs TRBV6-1 and TRBJ1-5; possible D gene TRBD1, 5 bases. The CDR3 runs 17 residues. CDR1 and CDR2 (germline): MNHNS, SASEGT. Trimming removed 4 bases at V and 0 bases at J, with 16 bases between. The CDR3 loop reads CASSAERAGLSNQPQHF. The CDR3 DNA sequence: TGTGCCAGCAGTGCCGAGAGGGCAGGGCTTAGCAATCAGCCCCAGCATTTT.

The J gene is TRBJ2-5, the V gene TRBV5-4; D might be TRBD2 (6 bases). The CDR3 has 17 residues. The germline gives CDR1 SGHNT, CDR2 YYREEE (reference sequence). The V end lost 0 bases, the J end lost 4 bases, and 19 bases lay between the germline ends. The CDR3 loop reads CASSLGGSGAPSETQYF. The CDR3 nucleotides read TGTGCCAGCAGCTTGGGGGGGTCGGGAGCACCCTCAGAGACCCAGTACTTC.

The genes are TRBV11-1 and TRBJ2-1; D might be TRBD1 (6 bases). The CDR3 is 16 residues long. V dropped 1 base and J dropped 5 bases, with 15 bases sitting between them. From germline, CDR1 is SGHAT and CDR2 FQDESV (reference sequence). CDR3: CASSLGSQGRHNEQFF. Written as DNA, the CDR3 is TGTGCCAGCAGCTTAGGTTCACAGGGCAGACACAATGAGCAGTTCTTC.

This clone was counted a few times. This chain uses TRBV7-2 with TRBJ1-5; D ambiguous. Germline V gene sequence: CDR1 SGHTA, CDR2 FQGNSA. The CDR3 covers 14 residues. The ends were cut back, 2 bases at V and 6 bases at J, with 11 bases in the middle. CDR3 nucleotide sequence: TGTGCCAGCAGCTTACTTGGACCGAGTCAGCCCCAGCATTTT. Translated, it gives CASSLLGPSQPQHF.

The chain employs TRBV6-5 and TRBJ2-5; D perhaps matches TRBD1 (6 bases). The CDR3 has 14 amino acids. Germline loops: CDR1 MNHEY, CDR2 SVGAGI. Between the trimmed V and J ends, which lost 2 bases and 4 bases, there was a span of 11 bases. CDR3 DNA: TGTGCCAGCAGTTACGACAGGTTAAGAGAGACCCAGTACTTC. This encodes CASSYDRLRETQYF.

The V and J genes are TRBV29-1 and TRBJ2-3; no clear D gene. This CDR3 contains 12 residues. The germline V and J ends were trimmed by 3 bases and 1 base, with 5 bases remaining between them. Germline CDR1 SQVTM, CDR2 ANQGSEA. The CDR3 reads CSVEAGTDTQYF. In nucleotides, the CDR3 is TGCAGCGTTGAGGCGGGCACAGATACGCAGTATTTT.

The chain links TRBV6-5 to TRBJ2-2; tentative D call: TRBD1 (5 bases). This CDR3 is built from 13 residues. Trimming pared 6 bases from V and 1 base from J, leaving 6 bases between. Per the germline V gene, CDR1 is MNHEY and CDR2 is SVGAGI. The CDR3 DNA sequence: TGTGCCAGCAGCAGGGTGAACACCGGGGAGCTGTTTTTT. It translates to CASSRVNTGELFF.

V and J are TRBV6-4 and TRBJ2-3, with D possibly TRBD2 on 7 matching bases. The length of the CDR3 is 15 residues. Deletions cut 5 bases from V and 4 bases from J, with 16 bases between. Looked up from germline, CDR1 is MRHNA and CDR2 is SNTAGT. The DNA of the CDR3 is TGTGCCAGCAGTCTGGGGGGGGGCCACTCAGATACGCAGTATTTT. It encodes CASSLGGGHSDTQYF.

The chain couples TRBV2 to TRBJ1-1, with D perhaps TRBD1 (5 bases). This CDR3 is built from 15 residues. Germline lookup yields CDR1 SNHLY and CDR2 FYNNEI. V was pared by 6 bases and J by 3 bases, with 17 bases between. The CDR3, as DNA: TGTGCCAGCAGCCATATCGGGGCCCGGGACACTGAAGCTTTCTTT. Residues: CASSHIGARDTEAFF.